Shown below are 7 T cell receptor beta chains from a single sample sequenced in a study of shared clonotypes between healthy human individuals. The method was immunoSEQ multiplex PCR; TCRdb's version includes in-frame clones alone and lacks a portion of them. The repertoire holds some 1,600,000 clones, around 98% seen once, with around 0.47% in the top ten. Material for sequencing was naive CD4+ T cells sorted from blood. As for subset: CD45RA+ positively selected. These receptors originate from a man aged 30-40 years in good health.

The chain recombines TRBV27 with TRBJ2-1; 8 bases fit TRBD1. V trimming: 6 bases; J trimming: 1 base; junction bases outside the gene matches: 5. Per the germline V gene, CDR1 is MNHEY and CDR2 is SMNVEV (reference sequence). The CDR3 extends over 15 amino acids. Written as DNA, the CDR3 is TGTGCCAGCAGCGTACAGGGGGAGTCCTACAATGAGCAGTTCTTC. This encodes CASSVQGESYNEQFF.

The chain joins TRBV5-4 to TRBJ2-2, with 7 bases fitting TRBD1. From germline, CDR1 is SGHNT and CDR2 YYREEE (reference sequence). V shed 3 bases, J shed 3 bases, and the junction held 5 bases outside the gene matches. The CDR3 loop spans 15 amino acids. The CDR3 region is CASSSGGGDTGELFF. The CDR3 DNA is TGTGCCAGCAGCTCAGGGGGTGGGGACACCGGGGAGCTGTTTTTT.

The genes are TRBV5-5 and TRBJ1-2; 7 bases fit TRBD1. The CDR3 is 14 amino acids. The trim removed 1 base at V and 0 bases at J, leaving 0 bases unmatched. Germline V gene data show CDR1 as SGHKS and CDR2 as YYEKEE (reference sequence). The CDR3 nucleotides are TGTGCCAGCAGCTTGACAGGGGCTAACTATGGCTACACCTTC. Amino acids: CASSLTGANYGYTF.

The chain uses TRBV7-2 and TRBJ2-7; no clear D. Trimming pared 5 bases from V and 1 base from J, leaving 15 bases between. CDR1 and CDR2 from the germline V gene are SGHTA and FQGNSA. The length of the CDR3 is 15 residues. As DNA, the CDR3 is TGTGCCAGCAGCCGAGGTCGAAGCCTTTCCTACGAGCAGTACTTC. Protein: CASSRGRSLSYEQYF.

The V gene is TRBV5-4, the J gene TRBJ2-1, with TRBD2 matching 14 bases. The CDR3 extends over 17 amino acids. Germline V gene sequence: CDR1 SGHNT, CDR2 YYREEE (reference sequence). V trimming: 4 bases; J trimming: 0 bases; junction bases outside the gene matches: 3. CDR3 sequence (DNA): TGTGCCAGCAGCGCAGGACTAGCGGGGGGCTCCTACAATGAGCAGTTCTTC. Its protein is CASSAGLAGGSYNEQFF.

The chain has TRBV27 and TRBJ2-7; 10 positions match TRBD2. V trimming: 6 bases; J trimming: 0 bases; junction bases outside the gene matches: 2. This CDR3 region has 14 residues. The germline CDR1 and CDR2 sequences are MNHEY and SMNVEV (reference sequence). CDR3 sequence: CASRRLAGSYEQYF. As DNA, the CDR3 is TGTGCCAGCAGACGACTAGCGGGCTCCTACGAGCAGTACTTC.

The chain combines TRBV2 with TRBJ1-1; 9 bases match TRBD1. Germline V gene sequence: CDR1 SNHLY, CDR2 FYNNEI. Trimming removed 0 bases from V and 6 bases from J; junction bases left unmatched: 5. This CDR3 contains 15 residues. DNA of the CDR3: TGTGCCAGCAGTGAAGCTTTGGGACAGGGAGCTGAAGCTTTCTTT. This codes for CASSEALGQGAEAFF.